This is a list of T cell receptor beta chains from one sample in a study of CD8+ T cells in alopecia areata. Here immunoSEQ multiplex PCR was the method, and the copy in TCRdb shows in-frame clones only, minus some. The sample yields some 170,000 clones, 50% to 65% seen once. The sequencing used CD8+ T cells sorted from blood, collected at week 24, from a patient treated with tofacitinib. Every receptor here comes from a human donor with alopecia areata. Each CDR3 is given with its conserved first and last residue. A D gene is named only where the DNA matches it firmly. Part of the rows lack a size; the others show once, few, many or a class for expanded clones.

d_gene	abundance	j_gene	v_gene	CDR3aa	CDR3nt
NA	once	TRBJ1-2	TRBV30	CAGVEGSGLDGYTF	TGTGCCGGAGTAGAGGGCAGTGGGTTGGATGGCTACACCTTC
TRBD2	NA	TRBJ2-2	TRBV7-9	CASSLMTSSGRELFF	TGTGCCAGCAGCTTAATGACTAGCTCAGGTCGGGAGCTGTTTTTT
NA	NA	TRBJ1-5	TRBV10-3	CAISESGSSGQPQHF	TGTGCCATCAGTGAGTCGGGCAGCAGCGGTCAGCCCCAGCATTTT
NA	NA	TRBJ1-2	TRBV13	CASSSTGDELYGYTF	TGTGCCAGCAGCTCCACCGGGGACGAACTCTATGGCTACACCTTC
TRBD2	few	TRBJ2-3	TRBV29-1	CSGTSGGTDTQYF	TGCAGCGGAACTAGCGGGGGCACAGATACGCAGTATTTT
NA	NA	TRBJ1-2	TRBV6-5	CASSYSTGFEGYTF	TGTGCCAGCAGTTACTCGACGGGTTTTGAGGGCTACACCTTC
TRBD1	NA	TRBJ2-7	TRBV30	CAWLTRDSLSYEQYF	TGTGCCTGGTTAACCCGGGACAGCCTCTCCTACGAGCAGTACTTC
NA	NA	TRBJ2-1	TRBV11-2	CASSSAGVDEQFF	TGTGCCAGCAGCTCTGCCGGGGTGGATGAGCAGTTCTTC
TRBD1	few	TRBJ1-3	TRBV4-3	CASSDGTGSGNTIYF	TGCGCCAGCAGCGACGGGACAGGGTCCGGAAACACCATATATTTT
NA	once	TRBJ1-1	TRBV27	CASSLRWGNTEAFF	TGTGCCAGCAGTTTACGATGGGGTAACACTGAAGCTTTCTTT
NA	few	TRBJ2-7	TRBV27	CATKPGWSYEQYF	TGTGCCACTAAACCGGGGTGGTCCTACGAGCAGTACTTC
NA	few	TRBJ2-7	TRBV5-1	CASSLDMGTEQYF	TGCGCCAGCAGCTTAGACATGGGGACGGAGCAGTACTTC
NA	NA	TRBJ1-1	TRBV15	CATSRGTEAFF	TGTGCCACCAGCAGAGGAACTGAAGCTTTCTTT
NA	NA	TRBJ1-1	TRBV29-1	CSVELTGTEAFF	TGCAGCGTCGAGCTAACAGGGACTGAAGCTTTCTTT
TRBD1	NA	TRBJ1-2	TRBV30	CAWNPQRTGENTF	TGTGCCTGGAACCCACAGAGGACAGGGGAGAACACCTTC
NA	NA	TRBJ2-6	TRBV29-1	CSVEVTGANVLTF	TGCAGCGTTGAGGTAACTGGGGCCAACGTCCTGACTTTC
NA	NA	TRBJ1-1	TRBV7-9	CASQVLQGTEAFF	TGTGCCAGCCAGGTGTTACAGGGCACTGAAGCTTTCTTT
NA	few	TRBJ2-1	TRBV29-1	CSVGEIGGGSYNEQFF	TGCAGCGTGGGAGAAATAGGGGGGGGCTCCTACAATGAGCAGTTCTTC
NA	NA	TRBJ1-1	TRBV30	CACTRRQTNTEAFF	TGTGCCTGCACTCGGAGGCAGACAAACACTGAAGCTTTCTTT
NA	NA	TRBJ2-7	TRBV10-3	CAISESNYEQYF	TGTGCCATCAGTGAGTCCAATTACGAGCAGTACTTC
TRBD1	NA	TRBJ1-2	TRBV23-1	CASSPGLTGEANYGYTF	TGCGCCAGCAGTCCCGGGTTGACAGGGGAGGCAAACTATGGCTACACCTTC
NA	NA	TRBJ1-1	TRBV18	CASSHEGWLNTEAFF	TGTGCCAGCTCACATGAGGGATGGCTGAACACTGAAGCTTTCTTT
NA	NA	TRBJ1-5	TRBV6-5	CASLGAGNQPQHF	TGTGCCAGCCTGGGGGCGGGCAATCAGCCCCAGCATTTT
TRBD1	NA	TRBJ2-7	TRBV2	CASSPNVQGYEQYF	TGTGCCAGCAGTCCAAACGTACAGGGGTACGAGCAGTACTTC
NA	NA	TRBJ1-5	TRBV7-6	CASSAGARKGHQPQHF	TGTGCCAGCAGCGCCGGGGCCCGGAAGGGCCATCAGCCCCAGCATTTT
NA	NA	TRBJ2-7	TRBV30	CAWSVLDISYEQYF	TGTGCCTGGAGTGTACTCGACATCTCCTACGAGCAGTACTTC
TRBD1	NA	TRBJ1-1	TRBV29-1	CSIKQGANTEAFF	TGCAGCATAAAACAGGGGGCCAACACTGAAGCTTTCTTT
NA	NA	TRBJ2-3	TRBV7-6	CASSLAGLTDTQYF	TGTGCCAGCAGCTTAGCCGGGCTTACAGATACGCAGTATTTT
NA	few	TRBJ1-2	TRBV25-1	CASTHSRGGYTF	TGTGCCAGTACCCATAGTCGGGGTGGCTACACCTTC
NA	NA	TRBJ2-3	TRBV12-5	CASGLDPGPPADTQYF	TGTGCTAGTGGTTTGGACCCGGGCCCTCCGGCAGATACGCAGTATTTT
NA	few	TRBJ2-7	TRBV9	CASSVVSGNEQYF	TGTGCCAGCAGCGTAGTTTCGGGAAACGAGCAGTACTTC